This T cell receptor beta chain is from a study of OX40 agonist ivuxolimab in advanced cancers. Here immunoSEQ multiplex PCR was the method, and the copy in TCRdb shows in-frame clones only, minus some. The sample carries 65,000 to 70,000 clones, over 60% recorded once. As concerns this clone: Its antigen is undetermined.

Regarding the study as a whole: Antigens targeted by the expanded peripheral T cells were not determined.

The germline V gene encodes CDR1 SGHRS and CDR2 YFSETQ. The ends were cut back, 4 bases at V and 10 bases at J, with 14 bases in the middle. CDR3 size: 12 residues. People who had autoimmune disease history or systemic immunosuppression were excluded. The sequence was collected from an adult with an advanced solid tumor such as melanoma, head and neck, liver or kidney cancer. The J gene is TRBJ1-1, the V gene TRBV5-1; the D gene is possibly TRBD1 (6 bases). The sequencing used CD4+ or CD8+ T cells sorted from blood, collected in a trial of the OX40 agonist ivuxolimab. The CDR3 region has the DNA TGCGCCAGCAGCCCCGACGGACAGAGAGCTTTCTTT. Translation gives CASSPDGQRAFF. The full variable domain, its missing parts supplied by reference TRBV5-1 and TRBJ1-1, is KAGVTQTPRYLIKTRGQQVTLSCSPISGHRSVSWYQQTPGQGLQFLFEYFSETQRNKGNFPGRFSGRQFSNSRSEMNVSTLELGDSALYLCASSPDGQRAFFGQGTRLTVV.